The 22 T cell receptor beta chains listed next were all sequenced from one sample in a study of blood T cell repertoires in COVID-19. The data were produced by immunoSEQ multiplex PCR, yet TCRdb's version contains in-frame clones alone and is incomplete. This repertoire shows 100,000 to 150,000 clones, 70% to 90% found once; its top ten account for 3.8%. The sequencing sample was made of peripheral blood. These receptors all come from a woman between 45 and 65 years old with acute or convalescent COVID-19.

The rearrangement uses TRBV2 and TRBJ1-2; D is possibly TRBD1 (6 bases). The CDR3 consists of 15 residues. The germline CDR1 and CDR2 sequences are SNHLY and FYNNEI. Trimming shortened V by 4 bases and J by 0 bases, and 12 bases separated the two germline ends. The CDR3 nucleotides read TGTGCCAGCAGTGTGGACAGAACTTCTAACTATGGCTACACCTTC. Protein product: CASSVDRTSNYGYTF.

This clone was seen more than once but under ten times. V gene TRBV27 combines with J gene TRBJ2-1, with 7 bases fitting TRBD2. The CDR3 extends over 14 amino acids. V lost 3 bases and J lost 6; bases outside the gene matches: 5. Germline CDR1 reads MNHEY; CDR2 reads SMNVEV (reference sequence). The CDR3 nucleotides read TGTGCCAGCAGTTTTAGCGGGCCTTCCAATGAGCAGTTCTTC. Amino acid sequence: CASSFSGPSNEQFF.

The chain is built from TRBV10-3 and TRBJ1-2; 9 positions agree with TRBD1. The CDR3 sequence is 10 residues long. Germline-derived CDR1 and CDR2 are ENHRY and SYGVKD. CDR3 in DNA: TGTCCCCGGACAGGGGTCGGCTACACCTTC. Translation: CPRTGVGYTF.

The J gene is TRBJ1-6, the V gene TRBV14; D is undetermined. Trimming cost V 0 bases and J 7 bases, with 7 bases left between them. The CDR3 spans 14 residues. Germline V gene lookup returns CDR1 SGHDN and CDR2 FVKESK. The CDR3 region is CASSQDLRNSPLHF. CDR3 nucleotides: TGTGCCAGCAGCCAAGATCTCCGGAATTCACCCCTCCACTTT.

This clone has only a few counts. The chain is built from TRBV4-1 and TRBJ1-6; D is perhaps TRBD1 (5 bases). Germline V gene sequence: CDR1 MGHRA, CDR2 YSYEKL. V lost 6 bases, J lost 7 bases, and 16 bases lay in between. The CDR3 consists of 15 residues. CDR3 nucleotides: TGCGCCAGCAGTACTCAGGGAAACGCCAATTCACCCCTCCACTTT. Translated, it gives CASSTQGNANSPLHF.

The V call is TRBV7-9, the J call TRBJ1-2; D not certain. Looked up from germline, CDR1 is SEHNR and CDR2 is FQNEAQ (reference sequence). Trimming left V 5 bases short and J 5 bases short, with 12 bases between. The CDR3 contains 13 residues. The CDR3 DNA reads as TGTGCCAGCAGCCCCCCCTTCGTTTATGGCTACACCTTC. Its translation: CASSPPFVYGYTF. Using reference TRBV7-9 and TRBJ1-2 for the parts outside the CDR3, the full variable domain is DTGVSQNPRHKITKRGQNVTFRCDPISEHNRLYWYRQTLGQGPEFLTYFQNEAQLEKSRLLSDRFSAERPKGSFSTLEIQRTEQGDSAMYLCASSPPFVYGYTFGSGTRLTVV.

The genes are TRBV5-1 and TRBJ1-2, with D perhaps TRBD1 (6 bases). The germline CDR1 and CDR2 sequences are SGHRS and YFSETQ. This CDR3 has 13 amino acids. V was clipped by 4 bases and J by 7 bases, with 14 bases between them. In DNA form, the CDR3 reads TGCGCCAGCAGCGGGACACTCCTGGGTGGCTACACCTTC. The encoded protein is CASSGTLLGGYTF.

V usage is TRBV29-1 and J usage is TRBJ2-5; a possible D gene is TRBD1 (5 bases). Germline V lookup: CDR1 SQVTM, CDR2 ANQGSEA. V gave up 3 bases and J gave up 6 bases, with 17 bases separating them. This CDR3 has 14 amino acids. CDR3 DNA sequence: TGCAGCGTTGAGAGGCAGGGAATGCGGCAGACCCAGTACTTC. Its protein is CSVERQGMRQTQYF.

CDR3 region: CASSDLAGEAEQYF. As DNA, the CDR3 is TGTGCCAGCAGTGATCTAGCGGGAGAAGCCGAGCAGTACTTC. This chain links TRBV2 with TRBJ2-7; TRBD2 matches 10 bases. The V and J ends lost 3 bases and 6 bases, in that order; junction bases with no gene match: 5. The CDR3 runs to 14 residues. Germline CDR1 and CDR2: SNHLY and FYNNEI.

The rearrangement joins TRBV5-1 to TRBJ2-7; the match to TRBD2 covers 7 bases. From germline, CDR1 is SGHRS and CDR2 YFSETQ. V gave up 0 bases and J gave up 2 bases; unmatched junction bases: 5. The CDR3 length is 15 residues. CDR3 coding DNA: TGCGCCAGCAGCTTGGGCGGGAGTGGGACCTACGAGCAGTACTTC. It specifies CASSLGGSGTYEQYF.

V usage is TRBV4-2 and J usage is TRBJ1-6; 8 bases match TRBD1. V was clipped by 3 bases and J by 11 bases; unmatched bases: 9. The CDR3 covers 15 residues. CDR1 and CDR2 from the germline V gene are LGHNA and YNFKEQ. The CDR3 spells CASSHGQGSSAPLHF. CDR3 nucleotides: TGTGCCAGCAGCCACGGACAGGGATCGAGCGCACCCCTCCACTTT.

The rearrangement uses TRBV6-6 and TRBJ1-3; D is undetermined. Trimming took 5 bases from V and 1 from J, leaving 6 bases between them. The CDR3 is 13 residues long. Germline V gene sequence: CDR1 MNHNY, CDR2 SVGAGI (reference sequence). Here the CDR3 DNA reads TGTGCCAGCAGTAGCTTGTCTGGAAACACCATATATTTT. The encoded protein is CASSSLSGNTIYF.

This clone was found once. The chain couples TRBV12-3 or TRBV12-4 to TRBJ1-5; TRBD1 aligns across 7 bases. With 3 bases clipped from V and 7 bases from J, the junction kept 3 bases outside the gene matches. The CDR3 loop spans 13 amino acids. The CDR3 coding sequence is TGTGCCAGCAGTTTTGACAGGGTACAGCCCCAGCATTTT. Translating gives CASSFDRVQPQHF.

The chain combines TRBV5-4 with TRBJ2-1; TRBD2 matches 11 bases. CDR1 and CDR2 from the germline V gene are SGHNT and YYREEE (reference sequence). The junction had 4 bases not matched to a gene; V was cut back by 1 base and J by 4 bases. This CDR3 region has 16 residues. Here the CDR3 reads CASSLNSGGAYNEQFF. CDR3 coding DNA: TGTGCCAGCAGCTTGAATAGCGGGGGGGCGTACAATGAGCAGTTCTTC.

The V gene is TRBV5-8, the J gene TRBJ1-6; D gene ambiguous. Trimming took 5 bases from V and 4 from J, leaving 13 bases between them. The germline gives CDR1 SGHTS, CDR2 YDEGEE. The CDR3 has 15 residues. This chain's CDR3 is CASSRGLIYNSPLHF. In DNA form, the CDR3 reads TGTGCCAGCAGTCGAGGGCTGATTTATAATTCACCCCTCCACTTT.

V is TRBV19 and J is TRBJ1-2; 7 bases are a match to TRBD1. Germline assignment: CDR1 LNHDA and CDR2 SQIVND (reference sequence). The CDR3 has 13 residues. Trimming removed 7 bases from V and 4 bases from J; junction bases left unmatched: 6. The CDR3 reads CASMGQRGYGYTF. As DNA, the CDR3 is TGTGCCAGTATGGGACAGCGTGGCTATGGCTACACCTTC.

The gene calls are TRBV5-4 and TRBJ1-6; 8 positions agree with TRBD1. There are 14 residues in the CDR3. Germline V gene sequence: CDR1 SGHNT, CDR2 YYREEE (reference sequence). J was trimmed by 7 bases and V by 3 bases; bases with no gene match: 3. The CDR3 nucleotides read TGTGCCAGCAGCTCAGGGGGCGCGAATTCACCCCTCCACTTT. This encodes CASSSGGANSPLHF. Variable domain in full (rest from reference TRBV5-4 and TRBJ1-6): ETGVTQSPTHLIKTRGQQVTLRCSSQSGHNTVSWYQQALGQGPQFIFQYYREEENGRGNFPPRFSGLQFPNYSSELNVNALELDDSALYLCASSSGGANSPLHFGNGTRLTVT.

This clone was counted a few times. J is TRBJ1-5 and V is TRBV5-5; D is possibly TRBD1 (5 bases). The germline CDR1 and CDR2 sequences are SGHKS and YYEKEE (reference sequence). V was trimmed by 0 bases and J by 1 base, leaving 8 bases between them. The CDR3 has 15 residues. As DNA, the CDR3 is TGTGCCAGCAGCTTGGGGCAGGGAAGCAATCAGCCCCAGCATTTT. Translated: CASSLGQGSNQPQHF. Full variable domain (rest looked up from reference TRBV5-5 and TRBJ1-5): DAGVTQSPTHLIKTRGQQVTLRCSPISGHKSVSWYQQVLGQGPQFIFQYYEKEERGRGNFPDRFSARQFPNYSSELNVNALLLGDSALYLCASSLGQGSNQPQHFGDGTRLSIL.

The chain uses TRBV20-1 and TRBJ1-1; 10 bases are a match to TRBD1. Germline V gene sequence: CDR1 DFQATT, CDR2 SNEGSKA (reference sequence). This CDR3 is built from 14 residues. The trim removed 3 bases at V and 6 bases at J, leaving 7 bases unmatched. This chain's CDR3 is CSASETGGIAEAFF. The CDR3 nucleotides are TGCAGTGCTAGTGAGACAGGGGGCATCGCTGAAGCTTTCTTT.

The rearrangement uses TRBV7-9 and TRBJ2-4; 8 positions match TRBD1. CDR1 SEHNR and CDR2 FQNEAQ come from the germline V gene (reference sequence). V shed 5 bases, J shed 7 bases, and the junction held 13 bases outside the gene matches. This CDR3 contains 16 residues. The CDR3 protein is CASSEDRAGVRNIQYF. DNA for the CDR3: TGTGCCAGCAGCGAGGACAGGGCTGGTGTGCGGAACATTCAGTACTTC.

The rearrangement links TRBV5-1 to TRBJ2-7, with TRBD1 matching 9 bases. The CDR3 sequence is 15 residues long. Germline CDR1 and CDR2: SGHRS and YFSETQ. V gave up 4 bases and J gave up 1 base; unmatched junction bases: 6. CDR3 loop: CASSAQGAGSYEQYF. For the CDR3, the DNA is TGCGCCAGCAGCGCACAGGGGGCGGGTTCCTACGAGCAGTACTTC.

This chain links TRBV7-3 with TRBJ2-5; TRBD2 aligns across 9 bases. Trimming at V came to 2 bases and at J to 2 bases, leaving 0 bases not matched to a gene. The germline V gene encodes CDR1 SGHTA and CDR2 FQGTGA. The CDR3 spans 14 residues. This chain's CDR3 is CASSLAGGQETQYF. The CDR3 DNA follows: TGTGCCAGCAGCTTAGCGGGAGGGCAAGAGACCCAGTACTTC.